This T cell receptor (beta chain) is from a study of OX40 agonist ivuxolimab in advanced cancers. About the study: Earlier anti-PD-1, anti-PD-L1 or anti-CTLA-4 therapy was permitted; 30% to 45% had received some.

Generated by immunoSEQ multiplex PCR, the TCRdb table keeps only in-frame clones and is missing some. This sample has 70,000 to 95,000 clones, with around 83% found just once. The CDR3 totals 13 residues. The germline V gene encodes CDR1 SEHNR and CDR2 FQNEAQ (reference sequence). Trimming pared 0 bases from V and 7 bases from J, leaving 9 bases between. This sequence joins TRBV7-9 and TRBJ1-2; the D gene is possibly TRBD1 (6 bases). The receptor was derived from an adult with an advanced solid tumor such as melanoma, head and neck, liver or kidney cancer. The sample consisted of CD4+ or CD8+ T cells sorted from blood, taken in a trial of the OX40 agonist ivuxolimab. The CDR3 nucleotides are TGTGCCAGCAGCTTAGCAACAGGGTTTGGCTACACCTTC. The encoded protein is CASSLATGFGYTF.